The entry below gives a single T cell receptor beta chain sequence along with its context. Its antigen target is currently unknown. No quality values exist for individual bases; no much larger clone is one base distant. The sample comes from a study of blood T cells in healthy people across ages (dated by TCRdb to about 2015). Study-wide context: In model experiments, roughly one uniquely barcoded TCR beta cDNA molecule per two T cells was captured by template switching. The study measured age-related changes in TCR beta repertoire diversity using deep sequencing normalized with unique cDNA molecular identifiers. The study analyzed two additional independent replicas of 1 million unique cDNA reads from the same blood draw for two donors, one aged 18 to 30 and one aged 80 or older. The donors were divided into four age groups: young (average approximately 15 years), middle-aged (approximately 39), aged (approximately 59) and long-lived (about 84). Broad study findings and their caveats: Observed TCR beta diversity correlated strongly with the percentage of naive T cells measured by flow cytometry. As age increased, observed TCR beta diversity per million T cells dropped in a roughly linear way, and a significant reduction was already evident by age 40. Because the CMV infection status of the donors was unknown, age-related changes in expanded clonotypes may potentially have been confounded. The long-lived group showed more naive CD4+ T cells, fewer expanded clones and increased TCR diversity than the aged group, suggesting age selection. Bulk unsorted PBMC profiling prevented conclusive comparison of naive and antigen-experienced compartments. Estimates of total diversity from one million sequenced T cells were regarded as lower bounds and underestimates.

The approximately 41 donors, aged about 6 to 95 years, were systemically healthy Caucasian individuals from Russia. Approximately 10 milliliters of peripheral blood were collected from each donor into EDTA-treated Vacutainer tubes. Ficoll-Paque density-gradient centrifugation was used to isolate PBMCs, with at least 7 million per sample. Trizol reagent was used to extract total RNA from the PBMCs, yielding at least 5.5 micrograms per sample. For every donor, flow cytometry on a PBMC aliquot measured the percentage of naive CD45RAhigh/CD27high T cells. Library preparation employed 5' RACE. TCRdb lists the instrument as Illumina HiSeq 2500. A second PCR of roughly 6 to 11 cycles was performed with a sample-barcoded 5' primer and a J-beta primer mix. Each TCR beta cDNA molecule received a unique molecular identifier from a template-switch 5' adaptor carrying 12 random nucleotides. At least 2.5 million CDR3-containing paired-end reads were obtained from each sample. First-strand cDNA was synthesized from all RNA with the Mint cDNA synthesis kit, primed by a TRBC-specific oligonucleotide. After uracil-DNA glycosylase treatment, a first 18-cycle PCR used universal primers M1SS and BC2_uni_R on all cDNA. The authors' pipeline ran thus. Each sample was normalized by randomly selecting 1 million high-quality reads, each carrying a distinct molecular identifier. Reads with shared molecular identifiers were discarded instead of being binned into consensus sequences. MiTCR, run with a Q25 quality threshold and the strictest error-elimination algorithm, handled CDR3 identification, clonotype clustering and error correction. Lower-bound total TCR beta diversity was estimated with a nonparametric unseen species model using Euler transformation. TCRdb trimmed the raw reads at Q25, called clones with MiXCR and kept productive beta chains. Each CDR3 protein appears once, grouped with its most common genes and DNA. These V and J calls rely on TCRdb rather than the paper's analysis. This sample holds some 760,000 distinct CDR3 sequences; roughly 25% were observed only once. The ten largest clones represent just under 9.5% of the sample.

Sequences SGHVS (CDR1) and FQNEAQ (CDR2) are obtained from the germline V gene. The V end loses 1 base and the J end loses 1 base, and a stretch of 7 bases separates them. From the cysteine through the phenylalanine, the CDR3 covers 14 amino acids. The kept DNA is CDR3 alone, 42 bases in frame from the first base. These data also formed part of another study, on T cells of mothers and their children. The second study reports: Nine systemically healthy Caucasian individuals, comprising three mothers and their six children, were included as donors. cDNA synthesis used all of the extracted RNA, with roughly 1.5 ug of RNA in each 15 ul reaction. In the second PCR, the M1S primer added sample barcodes and 2-4 random nucleotides. Each mother yielded over 9 million TCR beta CDR3 reads and each child 2.5 million to 3 million reads. Thymic selection similarly shapes TCR recombination output in related and unrelated pairs, with minor effect from inherited differences. Related mother-child pairs always showed normalized repertoire overlap that was slightly higher than in unrelated mother-child pairs, though the difference was never significant. No persistent microchimeric T cell clones were detected, at a sensitivity of approximately 100 clones per million clonotypes. The study used deep NGS to compare TCR beta repertoires of mothers and children, seeking features distinguishing related mother-child pairs from unrelated individuals. Mothers averaged approximately 40 +/- 4 years of age and children averaged approximately 11 +/- 4 years. After adapters were ligated using NEBNext reagents, the libraries underwent 100+100 nt paired-end sequencing on an Illumina HiSeq 2000. To prevent cross-contamination, the mother and child libraries were prepared a month apart and were sequenced in separate runs. Between roughly 450,000 and 2,000,000 distinct TCR beta clonotypes were identified per donor. Naive TCR beta clonotypes were estimated from low-frequency clonotypes matched to each donor's FACS-determined naive share, without sorting.

Source material: blood. The chain is assembled from TRBV7-8 and TRBJ2-5, with the D gene not confidently named. This receptor was identified in a boy younger than 18 in good health. The bases are TGTGCCAGCAGCTTAGGGGCATTCCAAGAGACCCAGTACTTC. The translation is CASSLGAFQETQYF.